These T cell receptor beta chains were read from a single sample in a study of blood T cell repertoires in COVID-19. The repertoire was sequenced with immunoSEQ multiplex PCR; TCRdb's copy has only in-frame clones and lacks some. The sample lists hundreds of thousands of clones, roughly 85% seen once, with roughly 3.6% in the top ten. The sample comprised peripheral blood. These receptor sequences come from a woman aged 18-29 years with acute or convalescent COVID-19. The CDR3 runs from the conserved cysteine through the conserved F or W. Fields, in order: J gene, V gene, CDR3 protein.

J: TRBJ1-1; V: TRBV6-5; CDR3: CASSYERTGGTEAFF
J: TRBJ1-5; V: TRBV27; CDR3: CASSATGLGRQPQHF
J: TRBJ1-2; V: TRBV6-5; CDR3: CASSYAFRDNPTGYTF
J: TRBJ2-5; V: TRBV19; CDR3: CATSGQGSRETQYF
J: TRBJ1-3; V: TRBV9; CDR3: CASSPGTPGNTIYF
J: TRBJ2-5; V: TRBV10-2; CDR3: CASGVTRKETQYF
J: TRBJ1-3; V: TRBV7-2; CDR3: CASSLLGTGVGNTIYF
J: TRBJ1-1; V: TRBV7-2; CDR3: CASSPFVGNTEAFF
J: TRBJ1-1; V: TRBV10-1; CDR3: CASARSRGTEAFF
J: TRBJ1-1; V: TRBV30; CDR3: CAWRVKGAPNTEAFF
J: TRBJ1-2; V: TRBV7-2; CDR3: CASSSSQNLGYTF
J: TRBJ1-4; V: TRBV27; CDR3: CASSLAGPYEKLFF
J: TRBJ2-5; V: TRBV7-8; CDR3: CASSLARYQETQYF
J: TRBJ1-1; V: TRBV19; CDR3: CASSTNRALNTEAFF
J: TRBJ2-7; V: TRBV12-5; CDR3: CASGWGEWYEQYF
J: TRBJ1-6; V: TRBV27; CDR3: CASSVGQGLGSPLHF
J: TRBJ1-2; V: TRBV13; CDR3: CASSSDRGDYGYTF
J: TRBJ2-3; V: TRBV7-9; CDR3: CASSSRGETDTQYF
J: TRBJ2-7; V: TRBV9; CDR3: CASSRTGYEQYF
J: TRBJ1-2; V: TRBV4-1; CDR3: CASSPEYTRASGYTF
J: TRBJ1-2; V: TRBV6-5; CDR3: CASQGSNYGYTF
J: TRBJ2-7; V: TRBV20-1; CDR3: CSASYSGRSPYEQYF
J: TRBJ2-3; V: TRBV5-4; CDR3: CASSATSGGQDTQYF
J: TRBJ1-2; V: TRBV6-5; CDR3: CASSPQGSDGYTF
J: TRBJ2-7; V: TRBV5-4; CDR3: CASSFGTGTYEQYF
J: TRBJ2-7; V: TRBV6-5; CDR3: CASSYRFGEGADEQYF
J: TRBJ2-1; V: TRBV19; CDR3: CASRAWELNEQFF
J: TRBJ2-1; V: TRBV28; CDR3: CASSLRQGPARPQQFF
J: TRBJ1-2; V: TRBV2; CDR3: CASSVLDSSLYGYTF
J: TRBJ2-3; V: TRBV6-6; CDR3: CASSPPGTSGGAPDTQYF
J: TRBJ2-7; V: TRBV6-6; CDR3: CASIRDYHEQYF
J: TRBJ1-1; V: TRBV28; CDR3: CASSLRWTEAFF
J: TRBJ2-7; V: TRBV6-5; CDR3: CASSNRGNSYEQYF
J: TRBJ2-1; V: TRBV11-2; CDR3: CASSYNSGAYNEQFF
J: TRBJ2-7; V: TRBV3-1/TRBV3-2; CDR3: CASSQEATSATYEQYF
J: TRBJ1-6; V: TRBV5-4; CDR3: CASSFRQTYNSPLHF
J: TRBJ2-7; V: TRBV3-1/TRBV3-2; CDR3: CASSPPGPGAYEQYF
J: TRBJ2-2; V: TRBV28; CDR3: CASSLRSGRASGELFF
J: TRBJ1-2; V: TRBV28; CDR3: CAIPGQGKYGYTF
J: TRBJ1-2; V: TRBV28; CDR3: CASTPGGAYGYTF
J: TRBJ1-3; V: TRBV9; CDR3: CASSEGGDSSGNTIYF
J: TRBJ2-2; V: TRBV5-1; CDR3: CASSLPQGNTGELFF
J: TRBJ1-6; V: TRBV11-3; CDR3: CASSLRLSSYNSPLHF
J: TRBJ1-1; V: TRBV4-1; CDR3: CASSQDPSEGMNTEAFF
J: TRBJ2-1; V: TRBV15; CDR3: CATSRIRAGLNEQFF
J: TRBJ1-1; V: TRBV7-8; CDR3: CASSLRQGWDEAFF
J: TRBJ1-1; V: TRBV3-1/TRBV3-2; CDR3: CASSQRGGENTEAFF
J: TRBJ2-1; V: TRBV5-5; CDR3: CASSSPGTFTYNEQFF